These T cell receptor beta chains were read from a single sample in a study of blood T cell repertoires in COVID-19. Some clones are missing from TCRdb's copy, which holds only in-frame ones; the method was immunoSEQ multiplex PCR. The data contain about 77,000 clones, 88% of them singletons. The sequencing sample was made of peripheral blood. The receptors originated from a woman of 80 years or more with acute or convalescent COVID-19. Both conserved end residues are part of each CDR3. Fields, in order: D gene, V gene, J gene, clone size, CDR3 DNA, CDR3 protein. The D gene is left open where the match is weak. Clone size is given for some rows only: seen once, a few or many times, or a class if the clone is expanded.

>TRBD1|TRBV19|TRBJ1-5|.
TGTGCCAGTAGTGCAGGACAGGGTGGAAATCAGCCCCAGCATTTT
CASSAGQGGNQPQHF
>.|TRBV27|TRBJ2-6|.
TGTGCCAGCAGTCCCCTGACAAGAGCATACTCTGGGGCCAACGTCCTGACTTTC
CASSPLTRAYSGANVLTF
>TRBD2|TRBV11-3|TRBJ2-7|.
TGTGCCAGCAGCCCCGGGGAGGGGCGCGTCGAGCAGTACTTC
CASSPGEGRVEQYF
>.|TRBV7-9|TRBJ2-2|.
TGTGCCAGCAGCCCCGGTGGGCCACTGAACACCGGGGAGCTGTTTTTT
CASSPGGPLNTGELFF
>TRBD1|TRBV7-2|TRBJ2-1|.
TGTGCCAGCAGCTTAGCACCGAGGACAGGGAGACTGATGGGTGAGCAGTTCTTC
CASSLAPRTGRLMGEQFF
>.|TRBV5-4|TRBJ1-1|.
TGTGCCAGCAGCCTCCGACAGACGAACACTGAAGCTTTCTTT
CASSLRQTNTEAFF
>.|TRBV7-8|TRBJ1-2|.
TGTGCCAGCAGCTTTCAGGGTTGGGGCTACACCTTC
CASSFQGWGYTF
>TRBD1|TRBV6-6|TRBJ1-4|.
TGTGCCAGCAGTTACCGAGGCAGGGGGGCGGATGAAAAACTGTTTTTT
CASSYRGRGADEKLFF
>TRBD1|TRBV18|TRBJ1-1|.
TGTGCCAGCTCACCCCCGGGACAGGGGCGAAACACTGAAGCTTTCTTT
CASSPPGQGRNTEAFF
>.|TRBV5-6|TRBJ2-5|.
TGTGCCAGCAGCTTGGAATCGTCGGGGAGAGAGACCCAGTACTTC
CASSLESSGRETQYF
>.|TRBV12-5|TRBJ1-1|.
TGTGCTAGTGGTTTTCAGGGGATGAACACTGAAGCTTTCTTT
CASGFQGMNTEAFF
>TRBD1|TRBV7-2|TRBJ1-2|.
TGTGCCAGCAGCCAGGACAGGGGGCGCCCTCTTTTCGGCTACACCTTC
CASSQDRGRPLFGYTF
>.|TRBV5-1|TRBJ2-4|.
TGCGCCAGCAGCTTGGATAGCCGAGGAGACATTCAGTACTTC
CASSLDSRGDIQYF
>.|TRBV2|TRBJ1-5|.
TGTGCCAGCAGTGAATCAGGGGTAGGGCCCCAGCATTTT
CASSESGVGPQHF
>.|TRBV2|TRBJ1-6|.
TGTGCCAGCAAGGGGCTAACAGTTAATTCACCCCTCCACTTT
CASKGLTVNSPLHF
>TRBD1|TRBV6-2/TRBV6-3|TRBJ2-7|.
TGTGCCAGCAGTTGGGGACAGGGGAAGAACGAGCAGTACTTC
CASSWGQGKNEQYF
>.|TRBV7-9|TRBJ2-7|.
TGTGCCAGCAGCCCCCCCAGGCGGGTCTACAACGTCTACGAGCAGTACTTC
CASSPPRRVYNVYEQYF
>TRBD1|TRBV7-9|TRBJ1-1|.
TGTGCCAGCAGCCCTACGACAGGGCGCGACACTGAAGCTTTCTTT
CASSPTTGRDTEAFF
>TRBD1|TRBV5-1|TRBJ1-1|.
TGCGCCAGCAGCTTATGGACAGGGGACGTCCTGAACACTGAAGCTTTCTTT
CASSLWTGDVLNTEAFF
>TRBD1|TRBV12-3/TRBV12-4|TRBJ1-5|.
TGTGCCAGCAGTTCGGACAGGGATCAGCCCCAGCATTTT
CASSSDRDQPQHF
>.|TRBV9|TRBJ2-2|.
TGTGCCAGCAGCCTGGGACAAGACACCGGGGAGCTGTTTTTT
CASSLGQDTGELFF
>.|TRBV18|TRBJ2-5|once
TGTGCCAGCTCACCCGGACAGCAAGAGACCCAGTACTTC
CASSPGQQETQYF
>.|TRBV18|TRBJ2-1|.
TGTGCCAGCTCCGAGACAGGGATCGGGGGTGAGCAGTTCTTC
CASSETGIGGEQFF
>TRBD1|TRBV27|TRBJ2-4|.
TGTGCCAGCAGCGGACAGGGGGCCAAAAACATTCAGTACTTC
CASSGQGAKNIQYF
>.|TRBV7-9|TRBJ2-7|.
TGTGCCAGCAGCCCCGGACAGTCGTCGGGGCAGTACTTC
CASSPGQSSGQYF
>.|TRBV24-1|TRBJ2-3|.
TGTGCCACCAGTGAGCCCCCGCGTGATACGCAGTATTTT
CATSEPPRDTQYF
>TRBD2|TRBV11-2|TRBJ2-1|few
TGTGCCAGCAGATCCCTAGCGGGAGGGCCCCATGAGCAGTTCTTC
CASRSLAGGPHEQFF
>.|TRBV6-5|TRBJ1-3|.
TGTGCCAGCAGAGAGGGAGTCGTCTCTGGAAACACCATATATTTT
CASREGVVSGNTIYF
>TRBD2|TRBV5-1|TRBJ2-7|once
TGCGCCAGCAGTCAAGCGGGGTCCTACGAGCAGTACTTC
CASSQAGSYEQYF
>.|TRBV18|TRBJ2-6|.
TGTGCCAGCTCACGGGGTGGACTGGCGGGCTCTGGGGCCAACGTCCTGACTTTC
CASSRGGLAGSGANVLTF
>TRBD1|TRBV5-1|TRBJ2-7|.
TGCGCCAGCAGCAAGGACAGGGTAGGCTACGAGCAGTACTTC
CASSKDRVGYEQYF